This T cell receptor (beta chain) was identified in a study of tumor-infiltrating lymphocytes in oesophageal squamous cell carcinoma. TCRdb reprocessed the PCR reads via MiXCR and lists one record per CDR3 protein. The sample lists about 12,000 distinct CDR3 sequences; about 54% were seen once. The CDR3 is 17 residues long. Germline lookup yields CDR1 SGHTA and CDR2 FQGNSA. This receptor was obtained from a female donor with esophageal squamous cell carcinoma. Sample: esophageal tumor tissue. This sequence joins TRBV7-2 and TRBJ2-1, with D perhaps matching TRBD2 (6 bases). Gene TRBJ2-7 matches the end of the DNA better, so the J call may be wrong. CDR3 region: CASSLNFVTRAYNEQYF. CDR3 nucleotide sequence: TGTGCCAGCAGCTTAAATTTTGTGACTAGGGCCTACAATGAGCAGTACTTC.